The source of this TCR beta chain is a study of OX40 agonist ivuxolimab in advanced cancers. Study findings and constraints: Clonal expansion in partial responders at 0.1-3.0 mg/kg ranked among the lowest.

This CDR3 spans 14 amino acids. Germline CDR1 SGHTA, CDR2 FQGNSA. The J segment lost 4 bases and the V segment lost 6 bases, leaving 7 bases of the junction unmatched. Points on this clone: The antigen is unknown.

Sequencing was performed with immunoSEQ multiplex PCR; in TCRdb, only in-frame clones are kept and a portion is missing. The sample consists of almost 65,000 clones, roughly 84% of them appearing once. The sample here was CD4+ or CD8+ T cells sorted from blood, taken in a trial of the OX40 agonist ivuxolimab. The V and J genes are TRBV7-2 and TRBJ2-3; 7 nucleotides agree with TRBD2. This TCR derives from an adult with an advanced solid tumor such as melanoma, head and neck, liver or kidney cancer. CDR3 protein: CASRRLAGPDTQYF. CDR3 bases: TGTGCCAGCAGGCGACTAGCTGGGCCAGATACGCAGTATTTT.